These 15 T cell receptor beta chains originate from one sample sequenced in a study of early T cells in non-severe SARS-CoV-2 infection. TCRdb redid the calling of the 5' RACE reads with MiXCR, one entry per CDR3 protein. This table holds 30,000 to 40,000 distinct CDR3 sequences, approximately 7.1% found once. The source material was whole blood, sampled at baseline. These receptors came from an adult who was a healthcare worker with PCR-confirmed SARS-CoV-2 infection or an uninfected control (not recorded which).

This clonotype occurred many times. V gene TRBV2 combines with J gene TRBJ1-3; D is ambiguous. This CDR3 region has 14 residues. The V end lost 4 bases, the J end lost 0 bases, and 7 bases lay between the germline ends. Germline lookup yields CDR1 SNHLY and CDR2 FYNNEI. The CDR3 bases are TGTGCCAGCAGTGGGGTGAGCTCTGGAAACACCATATATTTT. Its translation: CASSGVSSGNTIYF.

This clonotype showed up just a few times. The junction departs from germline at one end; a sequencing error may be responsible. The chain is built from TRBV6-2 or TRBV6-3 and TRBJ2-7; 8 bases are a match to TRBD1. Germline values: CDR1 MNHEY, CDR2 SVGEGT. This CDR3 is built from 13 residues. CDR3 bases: TGTGCCAGCAATCTAACCCCGGACAGGGAGAAGGGGTTC. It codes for CASNLTPDREKGF.

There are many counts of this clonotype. The DNA of the CDR3 is TGCAGCGTTGACTTTGGGACTAGCGGGAAAAACATTCAGTACTTC. It encodes CSVDFGTSGKNIQYF. This chain uses TRBV29-1 with TRBJ2-4; TRBD2 aligns across 12 bases. The CDR3 spans 15 residues. With V trimmed by 3 bases and J by 4 bases, 4 bases remained unmatched. CDR1 is SQVTM, CDR2 ANQGSEA, per germline. The full variable domain, completed using reference TRBV29-1 and TRBJ2-4, is SAVISQKPSRDICQRGTSLTIQCQVDSQVTMMFWYRQQPGQSLTLIATANQGSEATYESGFVIDKFPISRPNLTFSTLTVSNMSPEDSSIYLCSVDFGTSGKNIQYFGAGTRLSVL.

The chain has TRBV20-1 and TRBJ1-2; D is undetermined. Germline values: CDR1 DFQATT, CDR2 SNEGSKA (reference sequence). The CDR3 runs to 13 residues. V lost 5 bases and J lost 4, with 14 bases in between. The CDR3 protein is CSAFDNRSYGYTF. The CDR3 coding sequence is TGCAGTGCTTTCGACAACCGCAGCTATGGCTACACCTTC.

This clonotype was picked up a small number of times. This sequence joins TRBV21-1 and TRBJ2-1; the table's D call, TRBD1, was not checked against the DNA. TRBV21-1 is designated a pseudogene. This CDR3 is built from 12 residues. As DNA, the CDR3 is TGTGCCAGCAGCCCAGAGGGGGATGAGCAGTTCTTC. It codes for CASSPEGDEQFF.

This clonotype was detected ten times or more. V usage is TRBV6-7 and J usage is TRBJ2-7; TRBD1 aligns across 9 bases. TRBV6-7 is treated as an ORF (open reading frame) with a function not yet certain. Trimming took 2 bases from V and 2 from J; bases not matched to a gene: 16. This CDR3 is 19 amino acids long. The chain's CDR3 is CASSYEKLWTGVITYEQYF. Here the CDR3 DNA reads TGTGCCAGCAGTTACGAGAAACTTTGGACAGGGGTAATTACCTACGAGCAGTACTTC.

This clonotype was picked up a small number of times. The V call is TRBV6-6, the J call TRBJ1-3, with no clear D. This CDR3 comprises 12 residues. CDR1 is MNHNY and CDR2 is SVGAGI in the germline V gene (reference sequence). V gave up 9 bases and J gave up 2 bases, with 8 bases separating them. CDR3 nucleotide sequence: TGTGCCAGTTCCCGGACTGGAAACACCATATATTTT. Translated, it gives CASSRTGNTIYF.

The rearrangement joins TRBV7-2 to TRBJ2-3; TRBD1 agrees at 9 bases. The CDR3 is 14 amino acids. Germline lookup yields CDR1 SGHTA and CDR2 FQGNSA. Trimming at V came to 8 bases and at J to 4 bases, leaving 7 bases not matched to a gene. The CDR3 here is CASLRDRASDTQYF. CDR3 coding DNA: TGTGCCAGCCTCCGGGACAGGGCATCAGATACGCAGTATTTT.

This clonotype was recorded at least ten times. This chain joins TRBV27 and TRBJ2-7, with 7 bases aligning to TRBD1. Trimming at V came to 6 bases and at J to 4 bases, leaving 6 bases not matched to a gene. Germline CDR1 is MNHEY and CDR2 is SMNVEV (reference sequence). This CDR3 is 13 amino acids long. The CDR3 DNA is TGTGCCAGCAGCTCTGGGGACAGTTACGAGCAGTACTTC. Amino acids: CASSSGDSYEQYF.

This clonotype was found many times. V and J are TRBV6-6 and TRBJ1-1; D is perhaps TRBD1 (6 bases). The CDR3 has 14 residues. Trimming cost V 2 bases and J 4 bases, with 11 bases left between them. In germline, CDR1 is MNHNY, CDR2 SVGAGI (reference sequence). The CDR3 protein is CASSYPGEATEAFF. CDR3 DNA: TGTGCCAGCAGTTACCCAGGGGAAGCCACTGAAGCTTTCTTT.

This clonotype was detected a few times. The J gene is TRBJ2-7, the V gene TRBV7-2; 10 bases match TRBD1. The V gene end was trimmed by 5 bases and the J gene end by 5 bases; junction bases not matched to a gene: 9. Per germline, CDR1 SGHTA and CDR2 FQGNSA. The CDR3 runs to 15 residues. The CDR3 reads CASSPGQGVYHEQYF. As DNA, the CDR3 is TGTGCCAGCAGCCCCGGACAGGGGGTTTACCACGAGCAGTACTTC. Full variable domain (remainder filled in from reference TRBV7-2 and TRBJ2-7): GAGVSQSPSNKVTEKGKDVELRCDPISGHTALYWYRQSLGQGLEFLIYFQGNSAPDKSGLPSDRFSAERTGGSVSTLTIQRTQQEDSAVYLCASSPGQGVYHEQYFGPGTRLTVT.

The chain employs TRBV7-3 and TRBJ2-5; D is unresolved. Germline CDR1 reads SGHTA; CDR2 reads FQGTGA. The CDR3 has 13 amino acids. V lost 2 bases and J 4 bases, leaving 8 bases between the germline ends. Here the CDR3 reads CASSLGARETQYF. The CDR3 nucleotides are TGTGCCAGCAGCTTAGGAGCCCGAGAGACCCAGTACTTC.

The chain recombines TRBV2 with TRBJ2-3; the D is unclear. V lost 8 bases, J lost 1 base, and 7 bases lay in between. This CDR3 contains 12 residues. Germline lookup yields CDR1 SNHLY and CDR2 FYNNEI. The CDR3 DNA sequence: TGTGCCAGCCACTCCGGCACAGATACGCAGTATTTT. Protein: CASHSGTDTQYF.

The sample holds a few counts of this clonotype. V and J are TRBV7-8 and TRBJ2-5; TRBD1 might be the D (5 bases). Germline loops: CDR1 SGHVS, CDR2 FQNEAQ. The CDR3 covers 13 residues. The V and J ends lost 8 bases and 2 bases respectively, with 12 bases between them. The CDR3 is CASGKGRQETQYF. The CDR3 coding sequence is TGTGCCAGCGGCAAGGGGCGGCAAGAGACCCAGTACTTC.

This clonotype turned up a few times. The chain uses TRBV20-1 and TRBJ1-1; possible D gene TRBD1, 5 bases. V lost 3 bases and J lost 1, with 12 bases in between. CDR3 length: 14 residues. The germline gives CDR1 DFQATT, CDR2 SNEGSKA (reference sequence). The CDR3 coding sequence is TGCAGTGCTAGGAAGGGACTCCAGAACACTGAAGCTTTCTTT. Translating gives CSARKGLQNTEAFF.